Below, 18 T cell receptor beta chains from the same sample are listed, as sequenced in a study of T cells in localized non-small cell lung cancer. Generated by immunoSEQ multiplex PCR, the TCRdb table keeps only in-frame clones and is missing some. The sample records 20,000 to 25,000 clones, about 90% being singletons. Sequences were derived from PBMCs, sampled before any cancer treatment. The receptors shown here come from a man between 40 and 70 years old with stage II squamous cell lung carcinoma.

The chain has TRBV6-1 and TRBJ1-1; the D is unclear. The CDR3 is made up of 14 amino acids. From germline, CDR1 is MNHNS and CDR2 SASEGT. Deletions cut 2 bases from V and 1 base from J, with 8 bases between. The CDR3 spells CASSEFLRNTEAFF. In DNA form, the CDR3 reads TGTGCCAGCAGTGAATTTCTGAGGAACACTGAAGCTTTCTTT.

This clone has a single count. The chain recombines TRBV19 with TRBJ2-5; 12 nucleotides line up with TRBD2. Unmatched junction bases numbered 8, after V lost 5 bases and J lost 4 bases. The CDR3 extends over 16 amino acids. The germline V gene encodes CDR1 LNHDA and CDR2 SQIVND (reference sequence). CDR3 protein: CASSSRTSGIGETQYF. CDR3 DNA sequence: TGTGCCAGTAGTTCTCGGACTAGCGGGATTGGAGAGACCCAGTACTTC.

The chain links TRBV5-6 to TRBJ2-7; TRBD1 is a possible D gene (5 bases). The V end lost 5 bases, the J end lost 11 bases, and 17 bases lay between the germline ends. Germline V gene sequence: CDR1 SGHDT, CDR2 YYEEEE. This CDR3 region has 12 residues. The CDR3, as DNA: TGTGCCAGCAGAGACCCGTTAGGGGAAGAGTACTTC. Translated: CASRDPLGEEYF.

The gene calls are TRBV7-2 and TRBJ2-7; D might be TRBD1 or TRBD2, each matching 5 bases. Trimming pared 5 bases from V and 3 bases from J, leaving 17 bases between. The CDR3 is 15 amino acids. Germline V gene lookup returns CDR1 SGHTA and CDR2 FQGNSA. The DNA of the CDR3 is TGTGCCAGCAGCCGGACTGGGACGAGCTTCTACGAGCAGTACTTC. It specifies CASSRTGTSFYEQYF. The entire variable domain, with the rest obtained from reference TRBV7-2 and TRBJ2-7, is as follows: GAGVSQSPSNKVTEKGKDVELRCDPISGHTALYWYRQSLGQGLEFLIYFQGNSAPDKSGLPSDRFSAERTGGSVSTLTIQRTQQEDSAVYLCASSRTGTSFYEQYFGPGTRLTVT.

The rearrangement uses TRBV9 and TRBJ2-3; no clear D gene. Germline values: CDR1 SGDLS, CDR2 YYNGEE. Trimming stripped 4 bases from V and 3 bases from J, with 15 bases between. CDR3 length: 15 amino acids. The CDR3 loop is CASSRVRASTDTQYF. CDR3 nucleotides: TGTGCCAGCAGCCGCGTGAGAGCGTCAACAGATACGCAGTATTTT.

The chain has TRBV6-1 and TRBJ2-1, with D unclear. Germline lookup yields CDR1 MNHNS and CDR2 SASEGT. This CDR3 is 14 amino acids long. V lost 1 base to trimming and J lost 4 bases, with 8 bases between them. The CDR3 DNA follows: TGTGCCAGCAGTGAAGGGCCCGGATACAATGAGCAGTTCTTC. Protein: CASSEGPGYNEQFF.

V gene TRBV4-2 combines with J gene TRBJ2-7, with 8 bases aligning to TRBD1. This CDR3 has 16 residues. Germline assignment: CDR1 LGHNA and CDR2 YNFKEQ. Germline trimming cut 4 bases from V and 3 bases from J; bases unmatched to any gene: 11. The CDR3 DNA reads TGTGCCAGCAGCCCCTGGAAGTCCACAGGGGGCTACGAGCAGTACTTC. Translated, it gives CASSPWKSTGGYEQYF.

Only a few counts were recorded for this clone. The J gene is TRBJ2-2, the V gene TRBV7-2, with 7 bases that match TRBD1. V was pared by 1 base and J by 5 bases, with 13 bases of the junction left unmatched. Germline assignment: CDR1 SGHTA and CDR2 FQGNSA. CDR3 length: 18 residues. The CDR3 loop is CASSLVGQARGVTGELFF. The CDR3 DNA reads as TGTGCCAGCAGCTTAGTAGGACAGGCCCGAGGAGTTACCGGGGAGCTGTTTTTT.

V usage is TRBV7-9 and J usage is TRBJ1-6; TRBD1 agrees at 9 bases. Losses at the gene ends were 0 bases for V and 6 bases for J; bases not matched to a gene: 3. Germline CDR1 is SEHNR and CDR2 is FQNEAQ (reference sequence). CDR3 size: 16 residues. The CDR3 protein is CASSLAGTGSNSPLHF. CDR3 DNA: TGTGCCAGCAGCTTAGCGGGGACAGGGAGTAATTCACCCCTCCACTTT.

This chain uses TRBV7-6 with TRBJ2-1; 10 positions agree with TRBD2. Losses at the gene ends were 1 base for V and 7 bases for J; bases not matched to a gene: 1. CDR1 is SGHVS and CDR2 is FNYEAQ in the germline V gene. The CDR3 runs to 14 residues. CDR3 DNA: TGTGCCAGCAGCTTAGGGACTAGCGGAAATGAGCAGTTCTTC. It yields the protein CASSLGTSGNEQFF.

V and J are TRBV5-1 and TRBJ2-1, with TRBD2 identical over 9 bases. With V trimmed by 4 bases and J by 5 bases, 4 bases remained unmatched. CDR1 is SGHRS, CDR2 YFSETQ, per germline. The CDR3 contains 14 residues. The CDR3: CASSRSGRNNEQFF. The CDR3 DNA sequence: TGCGCCAGCAGCAGGAGCGGGAGGAACAATGAGCAGTTCTTC.

The chain is built from TRBV18 and TRBJ2-1; 7 bases line up with TRBD1. The CDR3 consists of 14 residues. The germline V gene has CDR1 KGHSH and CDR2 LQKENI. V shed 0 bases and J 7 bases; nucleotides not matched to a gene: 3. Written as DNA, the CDR3 is TGTGCCAGCTCACCACCAACAGGGGATAATGAGCAGTTCTTC. Translated, it gives CASSPPTGDNEQFF.

CDR3 region: CASSSGPLNTEAFF. CDR3 sequence (DNA): TGTGCCAGCAGTTCTGGACCTTTGAACACTGAAGCTTTCTTT. V is TRBV6-6 and J is TRBJ1-1; D not resolved. The CDR3 has 14 amino acids. Germline V gene data show CDR1 as MNHNY and CDR2 as SVGAGI (reference sequence). The ends were cut back, 4 bases at V and 0 bases at J, with 9 bases in the middle.

There are a few counts of this clone. The CDR3 DNA reads as TGTGCCAGCTCAAGGGCCCACCCTAACACTGAAGCTTTCTTT. This encodes CASSRAHPNTEAFF. This rearrangement joins TRBV6-1 to TRBJ1-1, with unresolved D. The CDR3 contains 14 residues. In germline, CDR1 is MNHNS, CDR2 SASEGT. Trimming shortened V by 8 bases and J by 2 bases, and 15 bases separated the two germline ends.

The J gene is TRBJ2-3, the V gene TRBV27, with 11 bases lining up with TRBD2. This CDR3 comprises 18 residues. V was clipped by 0 bases and J by 6 bases; unmatched bases: 11. Germline V gene data show CDR1 as MNHEY and CDR2 as SMNVEV (reference sequence). CDR3 in DNA: TGTGCCAGCAGTTTATCGAGCGGTTCTAGCGGGGGGAGGGATACGCAGTATTTT. Translating it yields CASSLSSGSSGGRDTQYF.

The genes are TRBV29-1 and TRBJ2-3, with no clear D. The CDR3 is 11 amino acids. Germline V gene data show CDR1 as SQVTM and CDR2 as ANQGSEA. Trimming removed 5 bases at V and 6 bases at J, with 9 bases between. In DNA, the CDR3 is TGCAGCGTTTTGGTGGGGGATACGCAGTATTTT. As protein: CSVLVGDTQYF.

V usage is TRBV2 and J usage is TRBJ2-7; possible D gene TRBD2, 5 bases. Germline V CDR1 and CDR2: SNHLY, FYNNEI. V was pared by 6 bases and J by 0 bases, with 15 bases between. The CDR3 length is 15 residues. For the CDR3, the DNA is TGTGCCAGCAGCGAGGGAATAGCGAGCTCCTACGAGCAGTACTTC. Protein product: CASSEGIASSYEQYF.

This chain's CDR3 is CASSVSGKSTDTQYF. The CDR3 nucleotides read TGTGCCAGCAGTGTATCAGGGAAAAGCACAGATACGCAGTATTTT. The chain carries TRBV2 and TRBJ2-3, with D possibly being TRBD1 (5 bases). Deletions cut 4 bases from V and 0 bases from J, with 11 bases between. The length of the CDR3 is 15 residues. Looked up from germline, CDR1 is SNHLY and CDR2 is FYNNEI.